The 28 T cell receptor beta chains presented below share a single source sample, sequenced in a study of cytomegalovirus exposure and HLA in healthy donors. PCR used 60 Vbeta primers and 13 Jbeta primers. Assay used: immunoSEQ multiplex PCR; TCRdb lists only in-frame clones, some missing. The table includes about 97,000 clones, around 80% detected once. Sequencing was performed on PBMCs. Receptors originate from a man between 35 and 55 years old in good health and CMV-seropositive.

The V call is TRBV10-3, the J call TRBJ1-2; weak D call: TRBD1 (6 bases). V shed 0 bases and J shed 5 bases, with 13 bases lying between them. Germline V gene data show CDR1 as ENHRY and CDR2 as SYGVKD. There are 15 residues in the CDR3. CDR3 sequence: CAISESSPRGYGYTF. The CDR3 DNA reads TGTGCCATCAGTGAGTCATCCCCCAGGGGATATGGCTACACCTTC.

The rearrangement joins TRBV18 to TRBJ2-1, with 14 bases lining up with TRBD2. Germline CDR1 is KGHSH and CDR2 is LQKENI. CDR3 length: 16 amino acids. V gave up 4 bases and J gave up 5 bases; unmatched junction bases: 4. CDR3 sequence: CASSQGTSGRNNEQFF. CDR3 sequence (DNA): TGTGCCAGCTCACAGGGGACTAGCGGGAGAAACAATGAGCAGTTCTTC.

The rearrangement joins TRBV5-1 to TRBJ2-7; TRBD2 is a possible D gene (6 bases). The CDR3 extends over 14 amino acids. V lost 4 bases, J lost 4 bases, and 15 bases lay in between. Germline values: CDR1 SGHRS, CDR2 YFSETQ. The CDR3 loop is CASSPGALPYEQYF. The CDR3 DNA sequence: TGCGCCAGCAGCCCGGGAGCGCTCCCTTACGAGCAGTACTTC.

The J gene is TRBJ2-1, the V gene TRBV19; TRBD2 aligns across 7 bases. The length of the CDR3 is 17 residues. The germline V gene encodes CDR1 LNHDA and CDR2 SQIVND (reference sequence). Trimming took 2 bases from V and 6 from J; bases not matched to a gene: 13. The CDR3 nucleotides read TGTGCCAGTAGTATACCTAGTCCTTTCGGGAGGATCAATGAGCAGTTCTTC. Translation: CASSIPSPFGRINEQFF.

As regards this clone: Sequence at one end of the junction differs from germline and may be a read error. This chain uses TRBV5-1 with TRBJ2-3; perhaps TRBD1 as D (5 bases). Germline V lookup: CDR1 SGHRS, CDR2 YFSETQ. The CDR3 is made up of 13 amino acids. CDR3 residues: CASRLDTTDTQYF. The DNA of the CDR3 is TGCGCCAGCAGGTTGGACACCACAGATACGCAGTATTTT.

The V call is TRBV5-4, the J call TRBJ1-1, with a tentative D call TRBD1 (6 bases). This CDR3 region has 15 residues. Trimming pared 0 bases from V and 5 bases from J, leaving 14 bases between. CDR1 SGHNT and CDR2 YYREEE come from the germline V gene (reference sequence). The CDR3 DNA reads as TGTGCCAGCAGCTTGGGCCTACAGGGTTATACTGAAGCTTTCTTT. Residues: CASSLGLQGYTEAFF.

The chain links TRBV19 to TRBJ2-4, with 7 bases fitting TRBD2. Germline lookup yields CDR1 LNHDA and CDR2 SQIVND (reference sequence). J was trimmed by 4 bases and V by 6 bases; bases with no gene match: 6. The CDR3 is made up of 14 amino acids. The DNA for the CDR3 is TGTGCCAGTAGGCCGGGGGGTGCTAAAAACATTCAGTACTTC. Encoded protein: CASRPGGAKNIQYF.

V usage is TRBV14 and J usage is TRBJ1-2; D uncertain. Germline assignment: CDR1 SGHDN and CDR2 FVKESK. With 1 base removed from V and 0 bases from J, the gap between germline ends came to 3 bases. The CDR3 covers 13 residues. The CDR3 reads CASSQGANYGYTF. DNA for the CDR3: TGTGCCAGCAGCCAAGGAGCTAACTATGGCTACACCTTC.

The chain links TRBV5-1 to TRBJ2-7, with TRBD1 identical over 7 bases. The junction had 8 bases not matched to a gene; V was cut back by 4 bases and J by 1 base. This CDR3 has 15 amino acids. CDR1 is SGHRS, CDR2 YFSETQ, per germline. DNA of the CDR3: TGCGCCAGCAGCGACCCCGGGACAGTTTCCTACGAGCAGTACTTC. Its translation is CASSDPGTVSYEQYF.

The rearrangement joins TRBV19 to TRBJ1-5; D not certain. V was cut by 5 bases and J by 2 bases, with 7 bases left in between. CDR1 LNHDA and CDR2 SQIVND come from the germline V gene (reference sequence). The CDR3 totals 13 residues. In DNA form, the CDR3 reads TGTGCCAGTAGTGCGCTTGGCAATCAGCCCCAGCATTTT. Translation gives CASSALGNQPQHF.

This clone was counted a few times. The V and J genes are TRBV6-6 and TRBJ2-5; D remains ambiguous. V was clipped by 5 bases and J by 5 bases, with 9 bases between them. The germline V gene has CDR1 MNHNY and CDR2 SVGAGI (reference sequence). The CDR3 runs to 12 residues. In nucleotides, the CDR3 is TGTGCCAGCAGTCAAGGCGGCGAGACCCAGTACTTC. Translated: CASSQGGETQYF.

This sequence joins TRBV5-1 and TRBJ2-7; D call uncertain. V lost 0 bases and J lost 3, with 7 bases in between. Germline loops: CDR1 SGHRS, CDR2 YFSETQ. The CDR3 is 13 residues long. The CDR3 sequence: CASSLGANYEQYF. CDR3 sequence (DNA): TGCGCCAGCAGCTTGGGGGCCAACTACGAGCAGTACTTC.

The chain employs TRBV14 and TRBJ1-2; TRBD1 might be the D (5 bases). The V gene lost 2 bases and the J gene lost 4 bases, with 8 bases spanning the gap. This CDR3 is 13 amino acids long. CDR1 is SGHDN, CDR2 FVKESK, per germline. Written as DNA, the CDR3 is TGTGCCAGCAGCCAAAGGGGCGGCTATGGCTACACCTTC. Residues: CASSQRGGYGYTF.

The chain is built from TRBV5-1 and TRBJ2-2; 8 bases are a match to TRBD2. The CDR3 is 16 amino acids. The ends lost 5 bases at V and 4 bases at J; junction bases unmatched: 10. Germline CDR1 is SGHRS and CDR2 is YFSETQ. CDR3 DNA: TGCGCCAGCAGTGGGCCAGCGGGAGCGGGCACCGGGGAGCTGTTTTTT. This encodes CASSGPAGAGTGELFF.

The genes are TRBV30 and TRBJ1-2; D is uncertain. The germline V gene has CDR1 GTSNPN and CDR2 SVGIG (reference sequence). The V gene lost 0 bases and the J gene lost 4 bases, with 9 bases spanning the gap. CDR3 size: 13 residues. This chain's CDR3 is CAWSVLDSYGYTF. CDR3 nucleotide sequence: TGTGCCTGGAGTGTATTAGATTCCTATGGCTACACCTTC.

The V gene is TRBV18, the J gene TRBJ2-3, with 10 bases aligning to TRBD2. V gave up 2 bases and J gave up 4 bases; unmatched junction bases: 6. CDR1 is KGHSH and CDR2 is LQKENI in the germline V gene. The CDR3 length is 16 residues. The CDR3, as DNA: TGTGCCAGCTCACCAGAAATAGCGGGAGGCCCAGATACGCAGTATTTT. This sequence encodes CASSPEIAGGPDTQYF.

The rearrangement links TRBV19 to TRBJ1-2; D remains unclear. Deletions cut 1 base from V and 6 bases from J, with 12 bases between. CDR3 length equals 14 residues. Looked up from germline, CDR1 is LNHDA and CDR2 is SQIVND (reference sequence). CDR3 bases: TGTGCCAGTAGTATAGTTCCCGCGATGAATGGCTACACCTTC. Its protein product is CASSIVPAMNGYTF.

CDR3 coding DNA: TGCGCCAGCAGCCCAAGGACCGTTGGGACTAGAGACAATGAGCAGTTCTTC. Translated: CASSPRTVGTRDNEQFF. This chain joins TRBV5-1 and TRBJ2-1, with 8 bases aligning to TRBD2. The CDR3 has 17 amino acids. Germline-derived CDR1 and CDR2 are SGHRS and YFSETQ. Trimming at V came to 4 bases and at J to 5 bases, leaving 14 bases not matched to a gene.

This chain connects TRBV19 to TRBJ2-6, with D perhaps TRBD1 (6 bases). Trimming shortened V by 4 bases and J by 3 bases, and 19 bases separated the two germline ends. The CDR3 has 18 residues. Germline lookup yields CDR1 LNHDA and CDR2 SQIVND (reference sequence). CDR3 residues: CASSTNRVNYFGANVLTF. The CDR3 DNA is TGTGCCAGTAGTACCAACAGGGTGAATTATTTTGGGGCCAACGTCCTGACTTTC.

The V and J genes are TRBV5-1 and TRBJ2-5, with D possibly TRBD1 on 6 matching bases. The V gene's germline CDR1 is SGHRS and CDR2 YFSETQ. This CDR3 is built from 15 residues. Trimming removed 3 bases from V and 2 bases from J, with 14 bases in between. The CDR3, as DNA: TGCGCCAGCAGCTCGACTCAGGGGATTCAAGAGACCCAGTACTTC. This sequence encodes CASSSTQGIQETQYF.

This clone has only one observation. The chain has TRBV10-2 and TRBJ2-7, with D maybe TRBD1 (5 bases). The CDR3 consists of 12 residues. V was trimmed by 6 bases and J by 2 bases, leaving 8 bases between them. The V gene's germline CDR1 is WSHSY and CDR2 SAAADI. CDR3 sequence reads: CASSDSPYEQYF. As DNA, the CDR3 is TGCGCCAGCAGCGACAGTCCCTACGAGCAGTACTTC.

V is TRBV6-1 and J is TRBJ2-5; 8 positions agree with TRBD1. The CDR3 consists of 15 residues. Germline V gene data show CDR1 as MNHNS and CDR2 as SASEGT. V lost 3 bases to trimming and J lost 2 bases; unmatched junction nucleotides: 5. CDR3 loop: CASSDRDRLQETQYF. The CDR3, as DNA: TGTGCCAGCAGTGACCGGGACAGGCTACAAGAGACCCAGTACTTC.

This clone was recorded a few times. The sample has other DNA sequences that encode this CDR3 too. The V gene is TRBV5-1, the J gene TRBJ2-7; 8 nucleotides align to TRBD1. The CDR3 has 13 residues. Germline-derived CDR1 and CDR2 are SGHRS and YFSETQ. V dropped 4 bases and J dropped 5; count of bases not matched to a gene: 5. CDR3 amino acids: CASSLGQADEQYF. As DNA, the CDR3 is TGCGCCAGCAGCCTGGGACAGGCCGACGAGCAGTACTTC.

V usage is TRBV6-1 and J usage is TRBJ2-7; unclear D gene. The CDR3 spans 13 residues. The germline gives CDR1 MNHNS, CDR2 SASEGT. The V gene lost 3 bases and the J gene lost 3 bases, with 9 bases spanning the gap. CDR3 in DNA: TGTGCCAGCAGTGAGTTGAGAATCTACGAGCAGTACTTC. It codes for CASSELRIYEQYF.

This chain connects TRBV4-2 to TRBJ2-7; D ambiguous. Trimming stripped 1 base from V and 7 bases from J, with 11 bases between. This CDR3 spans 13 amino acids. The germline V gene encodes CDR1 LGHNA and CDR2 YNFKEQ. CDR3 sequence reads: CASSQGRSAEQYF. CDR3 sequence (DNA): TGTGCCAGCAGCCAAGGCCGGTCCGCGGAGCAGTACTTC.

This chain uses TRBV5-4 with TRBJ2-3; TRBD1 is a possible D gene (7 bases). In germline, CDR1 is SGHNT, CDR2 YYREEE (reference sequence). The CDR3 runs to 15 residues. V lost 3 bases to trimming and J lost 1 base, with 12 bases between them. The CDR3 sequence: CASSSGGKGTDTQYF. For the CDR3, the DNA is TGTGCCAGCAGCTCAGGGGGGAAGGGCACAGATACGCAGTATTTT.

The chain carries TRBV7-8 and TRBJ2-6; possible D gene TRBD1, 6 bases. V lost 0 bases, J lost 2 bases, and 8 bases lay in between. Per germline, CDR1 SGHVS and CDR2 FQNEAQ. The CDR3 extends over 16 amino acids. CDR3 DNA sequence: TGTGCCAGCAGCTTAGCGGCAGGGGCTGGGGCCAACGTCCTGACTTTC. Translating gives CASSLAAGAGANVLTF.

In its sample, this clone was seen once. The CDR3 spells CASSPSGDNYGYTF. CDR3 nucleotides: TGTGCCAGCAGCCCCTCGGGGGATAACTATGGCTACACCTTC. The chain recombines TRBV7-2 with TRBJ1-2; D might be TRBD1 (5 bases). The V end lost 5 bases, the J end lost 1 base, and 11 bases lay between the germline ends. From germline, CDR1 is SGHTA and CDR2 FQGNSA. CDR3 size: 14 residues.